Following are 23 T cell receptor beta chains from one sample sequenced in a study of T cell clusters in autoimmune cytopenias. TRB was amplified from 250 ng of peripheral blood genomic DNA per sample. One tube held mixed TRB-A and TRB-B primer pools for touch-down PCR. From its re-call of the multiplex PCR reads, TCRdb lists each CDR3 protein once, without DNA. The table for this sample gives 5,500 to 8,000 distinct CDR3 sequences. These data also formed part of another study, on T cell repertoires in aging, cancer and after chemotherapy.

Sequencing was carried out using peripheral blood. The receptors here all came from a human donor in good health.

This clonotype is labeled medium-sized based on frequency. The V call is TRBV5-5, the J call TRBJ2-1; checking the TCRdb D call of TRBD1 is not possible without DNA. Germline V gives CDR1 SGHKS, CDR2 YYEKEE (reference sequence). The CDR3 consists of 14 residues. The CDR3 sequence is CASSLGTGDNEQFF. The full variable domain, rest sourced from reference TRBV5-5 and TRBJ2-1, is DAGVTQSPTHLIKTRGQQVTLRCSPISGHKSVSWYQQVLGQGPQFIFQYYEKEERGRGNFPDRFSARQFPNYSSELNVNALLLGDSALYLCASSLGTGDNEQFFGPGTRLTVL.

This clonotype is classed as medium-sized by frequency. The chain has TRBV6-2 or TRBV6-3 and TRBJ2-2; TCRdb's D call of TRBD1 is untestable without DNA. The CDR3 is 14 residues long. Germline CDR1 MNHEY, CDR2 SVGEGT. CDR3 in amino acids: CASSYDSSTGELFF.

Its frequency marks this clonotype as medium-sized. The gene calls are TRBV29-1 and TRBJ1-1; TCRdb reports TRBD1, a call that lacks DNA to check it against. This CDR3 is 14 amino acids long. Germline assignment: CDR1 SQVTM and CDR2 ANQGSEA. The CDR3 sequence: CSVEWTGRNTEAFF.

V gene TRBV30 combines with J gene TRBJ1-1. The CDR3 is 13 amino acids. The germline gives CDR1 GTSNPN, CDR2 SVGIG (reference sequence). The CDR3 spells CAWSVQGDTEAFF.

The chain combines TRBV7-6 with TRBJ2-4. The CDR3 contains 16 residues. Germline lookup yields CDR1 SGHVS and CDR2 FNYEAQ. The CDR3 sequence is CASRLGAGLAKNIQYF.

The chain couples TRBV18 to TRBJ1-2. CDR1 is KGHSH and CDR2 is LQKENI in the germline V gene. The CDR3 is 15 amino acids. The CDR3 spells CASSPATLGGYGYTF. The variable domain in full, with the rest retrieved from reference TRBV18 and TRBJ1-2, is NAGVMQNPRHLVRRRGQEARLRCSPMKGHSHVYWYRQLPEEGLKFMVYLQKENIIDESGMPKERFSAEFPKEGPSILRIQQVVRGDSAAYFCASSPATLGGYGYTFGSGTRLTVV.

This clonotype is identified as medium-sized from frequency. The chain couples TRBV5-6 to TRBJ2-2; TCRdb's D gene call, TRBD1, goes unchecked for lack of DNA. This CDR3 region has 19 residues. Germline CDR1 SGHDT, CDR2 YYEEEE. CDR3 region: CASSLVQQWGFLNTGELFF.

This clonotype is medium-sized (0.01 to 0.1%) by frequency. The chain has TRBV6-6 and TRBJ2-7. The CDR3 sequence is 12 residues long. The V gene's germline CDR1 is MNHNY and CDR2 SVGAGI (reference sequence). The CDR3 sequence: CASSYPNNVQYF.

V is TRBV29-1 and J is TRBJ1-1; TCRdb's assignment of TRBD1 cannot be checked, as there is no DNA. This CDR3 comprises 15 residues. CDR1 and CDR2 from the germline V gene are SQVTM and ANQGSEA. CDR3 protein: CSVQNRVQTNTEAFF.

The V gene is TRBV6-2 or TRBV6-3, the J gene TRBJ1-4; without DNA, the TCRdb call of TRBD1 cannot be checked. CDR1 MNHEY and CDR2 SVGEGT come from the germline V gene. There are 13 residues in the CDR3. The CDR3 region is CASSYGAGEKLFF.

The chain links TRBV6-1 to TRBJ1-1; lacking DNA, the TRBD1 call made by TCRdb goes unchecked. CDR1 is MNHNS, CDR2 SASEGT, per germline. The CDR3 length is 16 residues. CDR3 loop: CASNDLTAGMNTEAFF.

The CDR3 region is CASSSDLSGELNEKLFF. V and J are TRBV5-5 and TRBJ1-4; the TRBD1 assignment by TCRdb is unverifiable without DNA. The germline gives CDR1 SGHKS, CDR2 YYEKEE (reference sequence). This CDR3 spans 17 amino acids.

This clonotype is labeled medium-sized based on frequency. The rearrangement joins TRBV5-4 to TRBJ1-1. This CDR3 has 14 residues. Germline loops: CDR1 SGHNT, CDR2 YYREEE (reference sequence). The CDR3 loop reads CASSLTGKDTEAFF.

The V call is TRBV12-3 or TRBV12-4, the J call TRBJ2-1; TCRdb's D call of TRBD2 is untestable without DNA. This CDR3 is 15 amino acids long. CDR3 region: CASSLSSGGHNEQFF.

This clonotype is labeled medium-sized based on frequency. The V call is TRBV19, the J call TRBJ1-3; the TCRdb call, TRBD1, lacks DNA for checking. The CDR3 length is 15 residues. Germline values: CDR1 LNHDA, CDR2 SQIVND (reference sequence). The CDR3 spells CASSLGTRTGNTIYF. Together with reference TRBV19 and TRBJ1-3, the CDR3 gives the full variable domain: DGGITQSPKYLFRKEGQNVTLSCEQNLNHDAMYWYRQDPGQGLRLIYYSQIVNDFQKGDIAEGYSVSREKKESFPLTVTSAQKNPTAFYLCASSLGTRTGNTIYFGEGSWLTVV.

CDR3: CASSPRGYDGYTF. The rearrangement links TRBV19 to TRBJ1-2; no DNA is available, so the TRBD1 call from TCRdb remains unchecked. The CDR3 spans 13 residues. Germline V gene data show CDR1 as LNHDA and CDR2 as SQIVND (reference sequence).

The V gene is TRBV6-1, the J gene TRBJ2-7; TCRdb's D call of TRBD1 is untestable without DNA. This CDR3 is 17 amino acids long. Germline CDR1 reads MNHNS; CDR2 reads SASEGT. The CDR3 sequence: CASSEVGGFLFSYEQYF.

Frequency places this clonotype as medium-sized. The V and J genes are TRBV19 and TRBJ2-3; TCRdb's D gene call, TRBD1, goes unchecked for lack of DNA. The CDR3 has 14 residues. Germline lookup yields CDR1 LNHDA and CDR2 SQIVND (reference sequence). CDR3 loop: CASSSPGFSDTQYF.

The chain recombines TRBV5-6 with TRBJ1-2; the D call of TRBD1 rests on TCRdb alone, since no DNA is present to check it. Germline loops: CDR1 SGHDT, CDR2 YYEEEE. CDR3 length: 18 residues. The CDR3 loop reads CASSAILGISRDNGGYTF.

The J gene is TRBJ2-1, the V gene TRBV18; TCRdb designates TRBD1, a call that cannot be tested without DNA. This CDR3 comprises 13 residues. Germline V gene sequence: CDR1 KGHSH, CDR2 LQKENI. The CDR3 protein is CASSPLTGGEQFF. The full variable domain, in which reference TRBV18 and TRBJ2-1 provide the parts outside the CDR3, is NAGVMQNPRHLVRRRGQEARLRCSPMKGHSHVYWYRQLPEEGLKFMVYLQKENIIDESGMPKERFSAEFPKEGPSILRIQQVVRGDSAAYFCASSPLTGGEQFFGPGTRLTVL.

The rearrangement uses TRBV27 and TRBJ2-7; as DNA is missing, the TRBD1 call by TCRdb cannot be tested. This CDR3 spans 15 amino acids. The V gene's germline CDR1 is MNHEY and CDR2 SMNVEV (reference sequence). Here the CDR3 reads CASRISSGAPHEQYF.

This chain connects TRBV27 to TRBJ1-4. Germline CDR1 and CDR2: MNHEY and SMNVEV (reference sequence). This CDR3 spans 14 amino acids. The CDR3 loop is CASSLWRENEKLFF. Full variable domain (remainder filled in from reference TRBV27 and TRBJ1-4): EAQVTQNPRYLITVTGKKLTVTCSQNMNHEYMSWYRQDPGLGLRQIYYSMNVEVTDKGDVPEGYKVSRKEKRNFPLILESPSPNQTSLYFCASSLWRENEKLFFGSGTQLSVL.

The chain joins TRBV5-6 to TRBJ1-5; TCRdb lists TRBD1, though no DNA is available to test this call. CDR1 is SGHDT and CDR2 is YYEEEE in the germline V gene. The CDR3 covers 16 residues. CDR3 region: CASSLGGVLSNQPQHF.